This T cell receptor beta chain derives from a study of TIL therapy for anti-PD-1-resistant metastatic lung cancer. Study information: Median tumor PD-L1 proportion score was 5.5% to 6.5%.

Sequencing used immunoSEQ v3. Only in-frame clones appear in the TCRdb table, and some are missing; sequencing was by immunoSEQ multiplex PCR. The sample shows some 32,000 clones, 74% of them seen only once. Regarding the study as a whole: Infused TIL clonotypes partially replaced the baseline blood repertoire, then decayed over months.

Specified time point: pre-treatment sample, taken before nivolumab and TIL therapy. Adults with stage 4 NSCLC were enrolled in a phase I trial. CDR1 and CDR2 from the germline V gene are SNHLY and FYNNEI. Losses at the gene ends were 4 bases for V and 5 bases for J; bases not matched to a gene: 6. CDR3 length: 14 amino acids. Concerning this clone: Its antigen remains unknown.

The TCR comes from a woman aged 30-85 years with non-small cell lung cancer. The source material was blood, sampled at baseline. This chain uses TRBV2 with TRBJ2-7, with TRBD1 matching 9 bases. CDR3 sequence reads: CASSAGTGNDEQYF. Here the CDR3 DNA reads TGTGCCAGCAGTGCCGGGACAGGGAACGACGAGCAGTACTTC.